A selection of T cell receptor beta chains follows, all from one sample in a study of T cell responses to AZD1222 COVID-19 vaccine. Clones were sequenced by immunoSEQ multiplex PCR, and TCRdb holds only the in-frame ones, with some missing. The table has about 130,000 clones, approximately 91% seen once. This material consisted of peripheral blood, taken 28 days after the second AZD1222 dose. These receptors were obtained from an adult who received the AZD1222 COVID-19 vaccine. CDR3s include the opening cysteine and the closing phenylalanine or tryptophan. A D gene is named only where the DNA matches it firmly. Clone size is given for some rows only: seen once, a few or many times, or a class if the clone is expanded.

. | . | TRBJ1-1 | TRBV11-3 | TGTGCCAGCAGCCTGGGGGCACAGGCCGGGGACACTGAAGCTTTCTTT | CASSLGAQAGDTEAFF
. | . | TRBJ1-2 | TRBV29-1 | TGCAGCGTTGAAGGGCTACAGGGCATAAACTATGGCTACACCTTC | CSVEGLQGINYGYTF
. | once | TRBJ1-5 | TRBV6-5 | TGTGCCAGCAGTTACTTTGGGGGTTCGAGCAATCAGCCCCAGCATTTT | CASSYFGGSSNQPQHF
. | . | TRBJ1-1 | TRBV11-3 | TGTGCCAGCAGCTTAGATCCTGGGAGTGAAGCTTTCTTT | CASSLDPGSEAFF
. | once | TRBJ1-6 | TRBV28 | TGTGCCAGCAGTTTATCCCAAGAGGCGCATAATTCACCCCTCCACTTT | CASSLSQEAHNSPLHF
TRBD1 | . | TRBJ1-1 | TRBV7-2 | TGTGCCAGCAGCTTAACAGGGGGCATGGGTGAAGCTTTCTTT | CASSLTGGMGEAFF
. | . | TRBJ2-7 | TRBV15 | TGTGCCACCAGCTCCTCGGACTACTACGAGCAGTACTTC | CATSSSDYYEQYF
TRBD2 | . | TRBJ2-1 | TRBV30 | TGTGCCTATACTAGCGGGAGTCACAATGAGCAGTTCTTC | CAYTSGSHNEQFF
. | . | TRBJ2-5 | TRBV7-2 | TGTGCCAGCAGCTTAAGGCGGAGGAGAGGAGAGACCCAGTACTTC | CASSLRRRRGETQYF
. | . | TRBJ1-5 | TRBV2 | TGTGCCAGCAGTGAACTACAATGGAGCAATCAGCCCCAGCATTTT | CASSELQWSNQPQHF
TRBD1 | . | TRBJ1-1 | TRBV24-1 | TGTGCCACCAGTGACCAATCCGGGACAGGGAAGTTTAAAGCTTTCTTT | CATSDQSGTGKFKAFF
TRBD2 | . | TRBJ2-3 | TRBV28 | TGTGCCAGCAGTGGGGGGGGAACTAGCACAGATACGCAGTATTTT | CASSGGGTSTDTQYF
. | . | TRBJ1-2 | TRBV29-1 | TGCAGCGTTGGGAGGGACTATGGCTACACCTTC | CSVGRDYGYTF
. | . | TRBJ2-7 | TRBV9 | TGTGCCAGCAGCGTAGGAAGGGCAGAAACCTACGAGCAGTACTTC | CASSVGRAETYEQYF
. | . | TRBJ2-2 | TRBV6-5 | TGTGCCAGCAGTTACCCGTCCGGGGAGCTGTTTTTT | CASSYPSGELFF
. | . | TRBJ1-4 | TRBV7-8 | TGTGCCAGCAGCCGTGGGGCAGGGGCGGTGACTAATGAAAAACTGTTTTTT | CASSRGAGAVTNEKLFF
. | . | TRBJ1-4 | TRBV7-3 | TGTGCCAGCAGCTTAAGTGGGCGGTCTGCTAATGAAAAACTGTTTTTT | CASSLSGRSANEKLFF
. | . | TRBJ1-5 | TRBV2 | TGTGCCAGCAGTGGGGGGGGAGGGGCTGGACAGCCCCAGCATTTT | CASSGGGGAGQPQHF
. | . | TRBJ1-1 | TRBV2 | TGTGCCAGCAGGAACACTGAAGCTTTCTTT | CASRNTEAFF
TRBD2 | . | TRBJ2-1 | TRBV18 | TGTGCCAGCTCACCAGGGGGGGGAGGCGTCTACAATGAGCAGTTCTTC | CASSPGGGGVYNEQFF
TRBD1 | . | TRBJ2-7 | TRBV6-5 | TGTGCCAGCAGTTACAGGACAGGGCCCGAGCAGTACTTC | CASSYRTGPEQYF
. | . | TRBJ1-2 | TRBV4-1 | TGCGCCAGCAGCCAAGTGGGGGTGGGAGGGAGAGTCTATGGCTACACCTTC | CASSQVGVGGRVYGYTF
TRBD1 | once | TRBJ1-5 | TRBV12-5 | TGTGCTAGTCAGGACAGGGGCAATCAGCCCCAGCATTTT | CASQDRGNQPQHF
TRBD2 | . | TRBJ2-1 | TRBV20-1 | TGCAGTGCTAGTCTGGGACTAGCGTTGGATGAGCAGTTCTTC | CSASLGLALDEQFF
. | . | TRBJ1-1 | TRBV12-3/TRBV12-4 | TGTGCCAGCAGTTTAGGATCGGCCCGCGGAGCTTTCTTT | CASSLGSARGAFF
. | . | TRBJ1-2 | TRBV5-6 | TGTGCCAGCAGCTTCACGGGCCGAAAGGGCTACACCTTC | CASSFTGRKGYTF
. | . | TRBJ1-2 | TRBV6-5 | TGTGCCACCTCACATGAAAGGGAGGGTAGCGGCTACACCTTC | CATSHEREGSGYTF
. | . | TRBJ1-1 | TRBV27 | TGTGCCAGCAGTTTTGAGGGGGGGAACACTGAAGCTTTCTTT | CASSFEGGNTEAFF
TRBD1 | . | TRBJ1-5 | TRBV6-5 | TGTGCCAGCAGCCAAACAGGGGGAGGGCAGCCCCAGCATTTT | CASSQTGGGQPQHF